Here is one T cell receptor beta chain with its context. This clonotype was counted between two and nine times. The specificity of this receptor is unknown. Base quality data are lacking; no much larger clone is found one base away. This specimen belongs to a study of T-cell reconstitution after alpha-beta-depleted transplantation in children listed by TCRdb under 2016. Background for the entire study: The study quantitatively tracked T-cell immune reconstitution after TCRalphabeta/CD19-depleted allogeneic hematopoietic cell transplantation in children using TCR repertoire profiling. The study at large found these results: Apparently early alphabetaT-cell count recovery about two months after transplant reportedly relied on only several hundred rapidly expanded clones derived from non-depleted graft cells. Hyperexpanded clone frequencies declined over subsequent months; after one year, T-cell counts and TCRbeta diversity were mostly attributed to newly produced T cells. In some patients, the high TCRbeta diversity seen at day 60 was put down to recipient T cells and intrathymic progenitors that had survived conditioning.

The method behind the library was PCR. The sequencer listed for this sample is Illumina HiSeq 2500. To normalize quantification of the TCRbeta repertoire, the TCR libraries were built with molecular barcoding that relied on unique molecular identifiers. TCRdb took the public reads, trimmed them with fastp at Q25, ran MiXCR for clone calling and kept in-frame beta chains. Each record represents a unique CDR3 protein, reported with the most common genes and DNA among its rows. The sample profile shows 900,000 or so distinct CDR3 sequences; 16% of them were found once. The ten largest make up about 4.6% of the sample. Cut back by 4 bases and 5 bases, the V and J ends lie 17 bases apart. CDR1 and CDR2 were assigned from the germline V gene as MGHRA and YSYEKL. The CDR3 contains 15 residues, cysteine and phenylalanine counted. CDR3 DNA is the only sequence kept; it has 45 bases, read in frame from the first base.

The sample's treatment or condition, from its label and the paper: allogeneic hematopoietic cell transplantation with graft depleted of TCRalphabeta T cells and CD19 B cells. TCRalphabeta/CD19-depleted allogeneic hematopoietic cell grafts were given to the transplant recipients, all of whom were children. The chain is made from TRBV4-1 and TRBJ2-5; the D element might be TRBD1 or TRBD2, as each aligns at 6 bases. The clonotype was recovered from a male patient between 10 and 17 years old who had a stem cell transplant for acute lymphoblastic leukemia, so the T cells may come from the graft donor. Sequencing used PBMCs, mostly from graft donor cells, obtained 360 days after TCRalphabeta/CD19-depleted stem cell transplant. The CDR3 here reads CASSRGSGAYETQYF. The bases are TGCGCCAGCAGCCGGGGGTCGGGGGCATACGAGACCCAGTACTTC.